One sample yielded the 17 T cell receptor beta chains listed below, sequenced in a study of preoperative IRX-2 immunotherapy in early breast cancer. Sequencing was performed with immunoSEQ multiplex PCR; in TCRdb, only in-frame clones are kept and a portion is missing. The sample lists roughly 45,000 clones; approximately 94% were seen once. Treatment meaning: preoperative locoregional IRX-2 cytokine immunotherapy. This material consisted of tumor tissue, taken after IRX-2 immunotherapy. The receptor set was obtained from a human donor with breast cancer.

The chain links TRBV7-2 to TRBJ2-4; D could derive from TRBD1 or TRBD2 (6 bases each). There are 15 residues in the CDR3. V lost 2 bases and J 7 bases, leaving 15 bases between the germline ends. Germline CDR1 and CDR2: SGHTA and FQGNSA. The CDR3 sequence is CASSLWGASENIQYF. CDR3 bases: TGTGCCAGCAGCTTATGGGGGGCGTCGGAGAACATTCAGTACTTC.

The chain couples TRBV7-2 to TRBJ1-2; D not certain. The V gene lost 4 bases and the J gene lost 0 bases, with 6 bases spanning the gap. From germline, CDR1 is SGHTA and CDR2 FQGNSA. This CDR3 is built from 13 residues. The CDR3 coding sequence is TGTGCCAGCAGCTCTTACTCTAACTATGGCTACACCTTC. Translated, it gives CASSSYSNYGYTF.

The V call is TRBV4-3, the J call TRBJ2-7, with 10 bases matching TRBD1. Germline loops: CDR1 LGHNA, CDR2 YSLEER. The CDR3 totals 15 residues. J was trimmed by 7 bases and V by 4 bases; bases with no gene match: 10. CDR3 protein: CASSLTGTGVSEQYF. CDR3 DNA sequence: TGCGCCAGCAGCCTAACCGGGACAGGGGTTTCGGAGCAGTACTTC.

The CDR3 sequence is CSVDNTAGYGYTF. The CDR3 DNA is TGCAGCGTTGATAATACAGCTGGATATGGCTACACCTTC. The rearrangement uses TRBV29-1 and TRBJ1-2; D unresolved. There are 13 residues in the CDR3. Germline V gene lookup returns CDR1 SQVTM and CDR2 ANQGSEA. The V end lost 3 bases, the J end lost 5 bases, and 13 bases lay between the germline ends.

The V and J genes are TRBV11-2 and TRBJ1-1; a weak D match, TRBD1 (6 bases). CDR3 length: 14 amino acids. The germline gives CDR1 SGHAT, CDR2 FQNNGV. Trimming stripped 3 bases from V and 4 bases from J, with 12 bases between. Here the CDR3 DNA reads TGTGCCAGCAGCTTCATAGGGGGGAGCACTGAAGCTTTCTTT. It yields the protein CASSFIGGSTEAFF.

The chain links TRBV11-2 to TRBJ2-3; the D call may be TRBD1 or TRBD2 (5 bases each). The V end lost 5 bases, the J end lost 4 bases, and 13 bases lay between the germline ends. Germline CDR1 is SGHAT and CDR2 is FQNNGV. This CDR3 contains 14 residues. The CDR3 DNA sequence: TGTGCCAGCAGCCCGAGGAGAGGGGCAGATACGCAGTATTTT. Translating gives CASSPRRGADTQYF.

This chain joins TRBV7-3 and TRBJ2-1; no definite D call. The germline V gene has CDR1 SGHTA and CDR2 FQGTGA. There are 15 residues in the CDR3. V lost 2 bases to trimming and J lost 0 bases, with 8 bases between them. The chain's CDR3 is CASSLGGRSYNEQFF. In DNA form, the CDR3 reads TGTGCCAGCAGCTTAGGTGGCCGCTCCTACAATGAGCAGTTCTTC.

This CDR3 is CASSPDRVNEQFF. CDR3 sequence (DNA): TGTGCCAGCTCACCCGACAGGGTCAATGAGCAGTTCTTC. V is TRBV18 and J is TRBJ2-1, with TRBD1 matching 7 bases. Per the germline V gene, CDR1 is KGHSH and CDR2 is LQKENI. V lost 3 bases, J lost 6 bases, and 2 bases stayed unmatched. The CDR3 has 13 amino acids.

J is TRBJ2-3 and V is TRBV30; the match to TRBD2 covers 8 bases. The CDR3 is 17 amino acids. Germline V gene sequence: CDR1 GTSNPN, CDR2 SVGIG (reference sequence). With V trimmed by 3 bases and J by 3 bases, 14 bases remained unmatched. Here the CDR3 DNA reads TGTGCCTGGAGCACCCTTGGCATCAGCGGGGGAACAGATACGCAGTATTTT. The encoded protein is CAWSTLGISGGTDTQYF.

This clone has just a few counts. The chain links TRBV7-2 to TRBJ2-2; 8 bases match TRBD2. Germline assignment: CDR1 SGHTA and CDR2 FQGNSA. V lost 6 bases, J lost 5 bases, and 5 bases stayed unmatched. The CDR3 consists of 14 residues. CDR3 nucleotide sequence: TGTGCCAGCAGGAGCGGGGGTTGGACCGGGGAGCTGTTTTTT. Its protein product is CASRSGGWTGELFF.

The rearrangement uses TRBV6-5 and TRBJ2-2; no firm D call. Germline CDR1 is MNHEY and CDR2 is SVGAGI. The CDR3 is 14 residues long. Trimming took 6 bases from V and 1 from J, leaving 9 bases between them. CDR3 nucleotide sequence: TGTGCCAGCAGCCCTGGGCTGAACACCGGGGAGCTGTTTTTT. Translating it yields CASSPGLNTGELFF.

The chain joins TRBV12-5 to TRBJ2-1, with 7 nucleotides matching TRBD1. This CDR3 has 16 amino acids. Germline V gene sequence: CDR1 LGHNT, CDR2 FRNRAP. V gave up 5 bases and J gave up 0 bases; unmatched junction bases: 7. CDR3 in amino acids: CASGEDRVGSYNEQFF. CDR3 bases: TGTGCTAGTGGTGAAGACAGGGTGGGCTCCTACAATGAGCAGTTCTTC.

V and J are TRBV19 and TRBJ1-5; no firm D call. Trimming shortened V by 7 bases and J by 3 bases, and 16 bases separated the two germline ends. The V gene's germline CDR1 is LNHDA and CDR2 SQIVND (reference sequence). The CDR3 runs 15 residues. The CDR3: CASTGPDRYNQPQHF. In DNA, the CDR3 is TGTGCCAGTACCGGGCCGGACCGCTACAATCAGCCCCAGCATTTT.

This clone was seen once. The CDR3 spells CAWNQMTSADTQYF. The CDR3 nucleotides read TGTGCCTGGAACCAGATGACTAGTGCAGATACGCAGTATTTT. V is TRBV30 and J is TRBJ2-3; a weak D match, TRBD2 (6 bases). The V gene lost 4 bases and the J gene lost 4 bases, with 15 bases spanning the gap. In germline, CDR1 is GTSNPN, CDR2 SVGIG (reference sequence). The CDR3 is 14 residues long.

The gene calls are TRBV7-8 and TRBJ1-1, with D unclear. Germline lookup yields CDR1 SGHVS and CDR2 FQNEAQ. This CDR3 spans 13 amino acids. V dropped 3 bases and J dropped 1 base, with 6 bases sitting between them. The CDR3: CASSFSENTEAFF. CDR3 sequence (DNA): TGTGCCAGCAGCTTCTCCGAGAACACTGAAGCTTTCTTT.

This rearrangement joins TRBV7-6 to TRBJ2-3; TRBD1 agrees at 7 bases. The V gene's germline CDR1 is SGHVS and CDR2 FNYEAQ. J lost 4 bases, V lost 4 bases, and 8 bases had no gene match. The length of the CDR3 is 15 residues. CDR3 amino acids: CASSSTQGLADTQYF. Written as DNA, the CDR3 is TGTGCCAGCAGCTCGACACAGGGGTTAGCAGATACGCAGTATTTT.

The V call is TRBV28, the J call TRBJ2-2, with D perhaps assigned TRBD1 or TRBD2 (5 bases each). In germline, CDR1 is MDHEN, CDR2 SYDVKM. Trimming took off 4 bases at V and 1 base at J, with 13 bases between the two ends. The CDR3 is made up of 16 amino acids. The DNA for the CDR3 is TGTGCCAGCAGTTCCGCTGGGACGGTGAACACCGGGGAGCTGTTTTTT. Amino acid sequence: CASSSAGTVNTGELFF. Variable domain in full (rest from reference TRBV28 and TRBJ2-2): DVKVTQSSRYLVKRTGEKVFLECVQDMDHENMFWYRQDPGLGLRLIYFSYDVKMKEKGDIPEGYSVSREKKERFSLILESASTNQTSMYLCASSSAGTVNTGELFFGEGSRLTVL.